The 10 T cell receptor beta chains below come from one sample, sequenced in a study of Ad26.COV2.S vaccination and SARS-CoV-2 variants. Treatment denoted: 15 to 20 received Ad26.COV2.S at low or high dose, single or two shots; 5 received placebo; per-sample allocation not given. Sampling was done on day 63 after the first vaccine or placebo injection. TCRdb's copy holds only in-frame clones and misses some; the assay was immunoSEQ multiplex PCR. The data show 300,000 to 500,000 clones, with roughly nine tenths seen just once and about 3.6% held by the top ten. Sequencing used peripheral blood, obtained in a trial of Ad26.COV2.S vaccine versus placebo. These receptors were taken from a person between 18 and 60 years old who received the Ad26.COV2.S COVID-19 vaccine or a placebo.

The V and J genes are TRBV3-1 (or the pseudogene TRBV3-2) and TRBJ1-1; the D is unclear. The germline V and J ends were trimmed by 0 bases and 4 bases, with 18 bases remaining between them. CDR1 is LGHDT and CDR2 is YNNKEL in the germline V gene (reference sequence). The CDR3 has 17 amino acids. In DNA, the CDR3 is TGTGCCAGCAGCCAAGAAAGGAGTTACCCGATTGGCACTGAAGCTTTCTTT. Protein product: CASSQERSYPIGTEAFF.

The chain links TRBV6-2 or TRBV6-3 to TRBJ1-1, with D perhaps matching TRBD1 (5 bases). The CDR3 covers 14 residues. The V gene's germline CDR1 is MNHEY and CDR2 SVGEGT. Trimming pared 4 bases from V and 7 bases from J, leaving 16 bases between. In nucleotides, the CDR3 is TGTGCCAGCAGTTCAGATCGGGGGGTCGGTGAAGCTTTCTTT. This sequence encodes CASSSDRGVGEAFF.

This clone was observed a few times. The chain is built from TRBV4-1 and TRBJ1-3; D is ambiguous. CDR1 and CDR2 from the germline V gene are MGHRA and YSYEKL. The CDR3 length is 16 residues. Between the trimmed V and J ends, which lost 0 bases and 0 bases, there was a span of 9 bases. This chain's CDR3 is CASSQDFGFSGNTIYF. CDR3 bases: TGCGCCAGCAGCCAAGATTTCGGGTTCTCTGGAAACACCATATATTTT.

This chain uses TRBV7-9 with TRBJ1-2; D gene unclear. Trimming left V 5 bases short and J 3 bases short, with 10 bases between. Germline V gene sequence: CDR1 SEHNR, CDR2 FQNEAQ (reference sequence). This CDR3 is built from 13 residues. The CDR3 protein is CASSVGRDYGYTF. In DNA, the CDR3 is TGTGCCAGCAGCGTCGGACGGGACTATGGCTACACCTTC.

This clone appeared once. The CDR3 protein is CASSVGLGVREQYF. The CDR3 DNA sequence: TGTGCCAGTAGTGTCGGACTGGGGGTCAGGGAGCAGTACTTC. The gene calls are TRBV19 and TRBJ2-7, with D tentatively TRBD1 or TRBD2 (5 bases each). The CDR3 runs 14 residues. Germline CDR1 is LNHDA and CDR2 is SQIVND (reference sequence). The germline V and J ends were trimmed by 5 bases and 7 bases, with 18 bases remaining between them.

The V gene is TRBV19, the J gene TRBJ2-7; 10 positions agree with TRBD2. Trimming at V came to 0 bases and at J to 2 bases, leaving 4 bases not matched to a gene. The length of the CDR3 is 16 residues. The V gene's germline CDR1 is LNHDA and CDR2 SQIVND (reference sequence). The CDR3 DNA reads as TGTGCCAGTAGTATAGATCGACTAGCGGGTACCTACGAGCAGTACTTC. This gives the protein CASSIDRLAGTYEQYF.

On this clone: At one boundary the junction diverges from the germline segment, which might be a read error. This chain uses TRBV19 with TRBJ1-1; D uncertain. CDR1 and CDR2 from the germline V gene are LNHDA and SQIVND (reference sequence). The CDR3 is 13 amino acids. The DNA of the CDR3 is TGTGCCAGGGAAGATAGGTTGAAAACTGAAGCTTTCTTT. Translating gives CAREDRLKTEAFF.

This chain uses TRBV11-2 with TRBJ2-1; TRBD1 matches at 7 bases. Trimming took 1 base from V and 3 from J; bases not matched to a gene: 6. Germline CDR1 SGHAT, CDR2 FQNNGV. The CDR3 length is 16 residues. The CDR3 here is CASSLGRDRIYNEQFF. CDR3 bases: TGTGCCAGCAGCTTAGGTCGGGACAGAATCTACAATGAGCAGTTCTTC.

The J gene is TRBJ1-3, the V gene TRBV6-5; the D is unclear. The length of the CDR3 is 14 residues. Germline loops: CDR1 MNHEY, CDR2 SVGAGI. The V end lost 6 bases, the J end lost 0 bases, and 9 bases lay between the germline ends. CDR3 loop: CASRTGISGNTIYF. The CDR3 coding sequence is TGTGCCAGCAGAACGGGCATCTCTGGAAACACCATATATTTT.

CDR3 in amino acids: CASSVGGDSTYEQYF. CDR3 in DNA: TGTGCCAGCAGCGTGGGCGGGGACAGCACCTACGAGCAGTACTTC. J is TRBJ2-7 and V is TRBV9; weak D call: TRBD1 (7 bases). Germline assignment: CDR1 SGDLS and CDR2 YYNGEE. This CDR3 has 15 amino acids. Trimming took 2 bases from V and 2 from J, leaving 14 bases between them.